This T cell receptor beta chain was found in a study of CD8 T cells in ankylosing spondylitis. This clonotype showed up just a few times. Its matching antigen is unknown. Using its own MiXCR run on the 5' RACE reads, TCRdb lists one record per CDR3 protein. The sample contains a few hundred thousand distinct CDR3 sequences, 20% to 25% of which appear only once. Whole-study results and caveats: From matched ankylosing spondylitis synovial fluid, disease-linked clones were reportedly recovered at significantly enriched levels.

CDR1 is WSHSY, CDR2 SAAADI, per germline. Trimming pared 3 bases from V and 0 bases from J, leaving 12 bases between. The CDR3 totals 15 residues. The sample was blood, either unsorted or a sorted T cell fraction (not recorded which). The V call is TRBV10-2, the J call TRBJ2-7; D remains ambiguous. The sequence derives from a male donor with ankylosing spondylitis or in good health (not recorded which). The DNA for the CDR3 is TGCGCCAGCAGTGAAATAACGGCCAGCTCCTACGAGCAGTACTTC. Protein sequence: CASSEITASSYEQYF.